This T cell receptor (beta chain) is drawn from a study of cytomegalovirus exposure and HLA in healthy donors. Overall study results and limits: Later, TCR association rates were found to vary by HLA locus, highest for DRB1 and lowest for HLA-C.

Both 60 Vbeta primers and 13 Jbeta primers went into the PCR. Profiling relied on immunoSEQ multiplex PCR, and the TCRdb table lists in-frame clones only, not all of them. The table gives fewer than 60,000 clones; the top ten clones make up approximately 12% of it. Of note for this clone: Antigen specificity is unknown.

The CDR3 has 15 residues. The V gene's germline CDR1 is MNHNS and CDR2 SASEGT. With 1 base removed from V and 2 bases from J, the gap between germline ends came to 9 bases. This sequence joins TRBV6-1 and TRBJ2-4; D may be TRBD1 (6 bases). The origin of this receptor is a woman between 25 and 40 years old in good health and CMV-seropositive. Sequencing was done on a sample of PBMCs. CDR3 sequence reads: CASSEVGQSKNIQYF. In DNA, the CDR3 is TGTGCCAGCAGTGAAGTAGGACAGTCCAAAAACATTCAGTACTTC.